The 10 T cell receptor beta chains in this list originate from one sample, sequenced in a study of ipilimumab plus nivolumab after autologous stem cell transplantation. Clones were sequenced by immunoSEQ multiplex PCR, and TCRdb holds only the in-frame ones, with some missing. Of 20,000 to 25,000 clones in the sample, over 65% were seen once. The sample here was PBMCs, taken in a trial of ipilimumab plus nivolumab as post-transplant consolidation. These receptors came from a male donor with diffuse large B-cell lymphoma.

The chain joins TRBV9 to TRBJ2-5; TRBD2 matches 13 bases. Germline-derived CDR1 and CDR2 are SGDLS and YYNGEE. Losses at the gene ends were 0 bases for V and 4 bases for J; bases not matched to a gene: 9. This CDR3 contains 18 residues. The DNA for the CDR3 is TGTGCCAGCAGCGTAGATTTAACTAGCGGGAGGGCCGCAGAGACCCAGTACTTC. This codes for CASSVDLTSGRAAETQYF.

The chain joins TRBV5-1 to TRBJ1-1; D call uncertain. Trimming took 0 bases from V and 1 from J, leaving 10 bases between them. The CDR3 loop spans 15 amino acids. Germline V gene sequence: CDR1 SGHRS, CDR2 YFSETQ. The CDR3 reads CASSLVGGSNTEAFF. CDR3 bases: TGCGCCAGCAGCTTGGTTGGAGGATCGAACACTGAAGCTTTCTTT. Supplemented by reference TRBV5-1 and TRBJ1-1, the full variable domain reads KAGVTQTPRYLIKTRGQQVTLSCSPISGHRSVSWYQQTPGQGLQFLFEYFSETQRNKGNFPGRFSGRQFSNSRSEMNVSTLELGDSALYLCASSLVGGSNTEAFFGQGTRLTVV.

The chain carries TRBV19 and TRBJ1-1; 9 bases match TRBD1. There are 15 residues in the CDR3. The germline V gene encodes CDR1 LNHDA and CDR2 SQIVND (reference sequence). V lost 7 bases and J lost 1; bases outside the gene matches: 7. In DNA, the CDR3 is TGTGCCAGTACGGTGGGACAGGGTTCGAACACTGAAGCTTTCTTT. Translation: CASTVGQGSNTEAFF.

The rearrangement links TRBV5-1 to TRBJ2-2; 8 bases match TRBD2. Germline-derived CDR1 and CDR2 are SGHRS and YFSETQ. The V and J ends lost 5 bases and 7 bases, in that order; junction bases with no gene match: 10. The CDR3 is made up of 15 amino acids. CDR3 region: CASRFGGAGDGELFF. The CDR3 region has the DNA TGCGCCAGCAGGTTCGGAGGAGCGGGGGACGGGGAGCTGTTTTTT.

Only a few counts were recorded for this clone. The V and J genes are TRBV2 and TRBJ1-1; 10 nucleotides line up with TRBD1. The germline CDR1 and CDR2 sequences are SNHLY and FYNNEI. The ends lost 3 bases at V and 8 bases at J; junction bases unmatched: 0. CDR3 size: 12 residues. CDR3 DNA: TGTGCCAGCAGTGAGACAGGGGGCGAAGCTTTCTTT. Its protein product is CASSETGGEAFF.

This clone occurred a few times. The genes are TRBV2 and TRBJ2-1; D perhaps matches TRBD2 (6 bases). V was shortened by 4 bases and J by 2 bases, with 9 bases between the two germline ends. Germline values: CDR1 SNHLY, CDR2 FYNNEI. There are 14 residues in the CDR3. The CDR3 coding sequence is TGTGCCAGCAGTGCTAGCGCAGCCTACAATGAGCAGTTCTTC. This codes for CASSASAAYNEQFF.

The rearrangement joins TRBV7-2 to TRBJ2-4; D call uncertain. Between the trimmed V and J ends, which lost 4 bases and 9 bases, there was a span of 16 bases. Germline V lookup: CDR1 SGHTA, CDR2 FQGNSA. The CDR3 length is 14 residues. The CDR3 coding sequence is TGTGCCAGCAGCTCCACATCGGACCATCCCATTCAGTACTTC. Residues: CASSSTSDHPIQYF.

This chain connects TRBV6-6 to TRBJ1-5, with 7 bases identical to TRBD1. CDR1 MNHNY and CDR2 SVGAGI come from the germline V gene (reference sequence). The CDR3 contains 14 residues. J lost 2 bases, V lost 6 bases, and 4 bases had no gene match. The CDR3: CASSTGDGNQPQHF. CDR3 DNA: TGTGCCAGCAGCACAGGGGATGGCAATCAGCCCCAGCATTTT.

The chain joins TRBV11-3 to TRBJ2-3, with 7 bases fitting TRBD2. This CDR3 is 19 amino acids long. Germline CDR1 SGHNT, CDR2 YENEEA. The J segment lost 4 bases and the V segment lost 5 bases, leaving 21 bases of the junction unmatched. The CDR3 DNA reads TGTGCCAGCAGCACCAAGGTATTCGTGCGCGGGAGCGCCTCAGATACGCAGTATTTT. Residues: CASSTKVFVRGSASDTQYF.

The chain uses TRBV7-3 and TRBJ1-6; D gene unclear. The CDR3 is 17 residues long. The V gene's germline CDR1 is SGHTA and CDR2 FQGTGA. Trimming pared 2 bases from V and 4 bases from J, leaving 15 bases between. This CDR3 is CASSLADEMGYNSPLHF. The DNA for the CDR3 is TGTGCCAGCAGCTTAGCGGATGAGATGGGTTATAATTCACCCCTCCACTTT.